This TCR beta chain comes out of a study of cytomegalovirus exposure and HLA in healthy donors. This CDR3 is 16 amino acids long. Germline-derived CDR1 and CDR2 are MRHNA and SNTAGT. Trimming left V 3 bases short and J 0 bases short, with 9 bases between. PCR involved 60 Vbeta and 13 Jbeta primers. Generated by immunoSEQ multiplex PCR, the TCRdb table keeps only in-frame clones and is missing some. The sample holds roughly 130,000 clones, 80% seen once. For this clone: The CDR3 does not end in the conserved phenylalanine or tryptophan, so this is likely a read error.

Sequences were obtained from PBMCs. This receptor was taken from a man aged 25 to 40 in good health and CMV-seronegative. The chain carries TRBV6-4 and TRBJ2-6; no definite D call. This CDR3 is CASSDTGRSGANVLTV. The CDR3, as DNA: TGTGCCAGCAGTGATACGGGTCGCTCTGGGGCCAACGTCCTGACTGTC.